This entry lists 25 T cell receptor beta chains sequenced from one sample in a study of blood T cell repertoires in COVID-19. Assay used: immunoSEQ multiplex PCR; TCRdb lists only in-frame clones, some missing. The sample holds about 220,000 clones, roughly 85% seen once. Sequencing was performed on peripheral blood. These receptor sequences come from a woman older than 75 with acute or convalescent COVID-19.

This chain joins TRBV6-2 or TRBV6-3 and TRBJ1-1; D is unresolved. V dropped 2 bases and J dropped 5 bases, with 3 bases sitting between them. Germline V CDR1 and CDR2: MNHEY, SVGEGT. The CDR3 is 11 residues long. The CDR3: CASSYPTEAFF. The CDR3 DNA sequence: TGTGCCAGCAGTTACCCGACTGAAGCTTTCTTT.

The rearrangement links TRBV19 to TRBJ1-5; TRBD1 agrees at 7 bases. Germline V gives CDR1 LNHDA, CDR2 SQIVND (reference sequence). V dropped 4 bases and J dropped 7; count of bases not matched to a gene: 10. This CDR3 has 15 amino acids. The DNA for the CDR3 is TGTGCCAGTAGTACATTAACAGGGGTGGACCAGCCCCAGCATTTT. It translates to CASSTLTGVDQPQHF.

The V gene is TRBV7-6, the J gene TRBJ2-3; 9 nucleotides line up with TRBD1. Germline V gene lookup returns CDR1 SGHVS and CDR2 FNYEAQ. The CDR3 totals 16 residues. V shed 3 bases, J shed 5 bases, and the junction held 9 bases outside the gene matches. In DNA form, the CDR3 reads TGTGCCAGCAGCTTTGCCCCGGGACAGGGTCAAGATACGCAGTATTTT. Protein product: CASSFAPGQGQDTQYF.

The chain has TRBV5-4 and TRBJ2-3; maybe TRBD1 (7 bases). The V end was cut by 2 bases, the J end by 8 bases, with 24 bases between. The CDR3 consists of 17 residues. CDR1 and CDR2 (germline): SGHNT, YYREEE (reference sequence). The CDR3 is CASSLASGGGQWGTQYF. DNA of the CDR3: TGTGCCAGCAGCTTAGCAAGCGGAGGGGGCCAGTGGGGTACGCAGTATTTT.

The CDR3 DNA is TGTGCCAGCAGTCCCTCCGACAGGGGGAATAACTATGGCTACACCTTC. Encoded protein: CASSPSDRGNNYGYTF. The genes are TRBV5-6 and TRBJ1-2, with 9 bases that match TRBD1. Trimming took 5 bases from V and 1 from J; bases not matched to a gene: 9. The germline CDR1 and CDR2 sequences are SGHDT and YYEEEE. The CDR3 sequence is 16 residues long.

The V and J genes are TRBV10-3 and TRBJ2-6; 7 bases match TRBD1. The trim removed 6 bases at V and 0 bases at J, leaving 8 bases unmatched. Germline CDR1 and CDR2: ENHRY and SYGVKD. The CDR3 has 17 residues. CDR3 nucleotides: TGTGCCATCAGGCGACAGGGCGGAATCTCTGGGGCCAACGTCCTGACTTTC. Encoded protein: CAIRRQGGISGANVLTF.

The rearrangement joins TRBV15 to TRBJ1-3; 8 nucleotides match TRBD1. The CDR3 consists of 18 residues. Germline trimming cut 0 bases from V and 4 bases from J; bases unmatched to any gene: 11. Germline V gives CDR1 LNHNV, CDR2 YYDKDF (reference sequence). CDR3 in amino acids: CATSRELFPGQAGNTIYF. Here the CDR3 DNA reads TGTGCCACCAGCAGAGAACTATTTCCGGGACAGGCGGGAAACACCATATATTTT.

The rearrangement links TRBV2 to TRBJ2-7; a possible D gene is TRBD2 (5 bases). CDR3 length: 15 amino acids. Deletions cut 7 bases from V and 4 bases from J, with 20 bases between. Looked up from germline, CDR1 is SNHLY and CDR2 is FYNNEI. CDR3 loop: CASKWRTLRDYEQYF. DNA of the CDR3: TGTGCCAGCAAATGGAGGACCTTGAGGGATTACGAGCAGTACTTC. Filled out from reference TRBV2 and TRBJ2-7, the complete variable domain reads EPEVTQTPSHQVTQMGQEVILRCVPISNHLYFYWYRQILGQKVEFLVSFYNNEISEKSEIFDDQFSVERPDGSNFTLKIRSTKLEDSAMYFCASKWRTLRDYEQYFGPGTRLTVT.

As DNA, the CDR3 is TGTGCCATCACAGGGGACCGGAGCTACAATGAGCAGTTCTTC. Translating gives CAITGDRSYNEQFF. This sequence joins TRBV10-3 and TRBJ2-1; D is perhaps TRBD1 (6 bases). The V end was cut by 7 bases, the J end by 3 bases, with 13 bases between. Per germline, CDR1 ENHRY and CDR2 SYGVKD. The CDR3 runs to 14 residues.

The gene calls are TRBV21-1 and TRBJ2-7; the table's D call of TRBD1 was not tested on the DNA. TRBV21-1 is a recognized pseudogene. The CDR3 has 16 residues. CDR3 bases: TGTGCCAGCAGCCCCCCCGGAACGGGACACATCTACGAGCAGTACTTC. Protein sequence: CASSPPGTGHIYEQYF.

V is TRBV7-8 and J is TRBJ2-1, with a possible D match to TRBD1 (5 bases). The ends were cut back, 0 bases at V and 7 bases at J, with 13 bases in the middle. Germline CDR1 reads SGHVS; CDR2 reads FQNEAQ. The length of the CDR3 is 15 residues. In DNA form, the CDR3 reads TGTGCCAGCAGCTTAGCTAGAGCAGGGCATAATGAGCAGTTCTTC. Residues: CASSLARAGHNEQFF. Supplemented by reference TRBV7-8 and TRBJ2-1, the full variable domain reads GAGVSQSPRYKVAKRGQDVALRCDPISGHVSLFWYQQALGQGPEFLTYFQNEAQLDKSGLPSDRFFAERPEGSVSTLKIQRTQQEDSAVYLCASSLARAGHNEQFFGPGTRLTVL.

V and J are TRBV3-1 (or the pseudogene TRBV3-2) and TRBJ2-7; TRBD2 matches at 9 bases. CDR3 length: 17 residues. With 4 bases clipped from V and 0 bases from J, the junction kept 10 bases outside the gene matches. Germline V gives CDR1 LGHDT, CDR2 YNNKEL (reference sequence). The CDR3 spells CASSPGGGDISSYEQYF. The DNA of the CDR3 is TGTGCCAGCAGCCCCGGCGGGGGGGATATAAGCTCCTACGAGCAGTACTTC.

The chain recombines TRBV7-8 with TRBJ2-3; 7 nucleotides agree with TRBD2. V gave up 5 bases and J gave up 9 bases; unmatched junction bases: 5. CDR3 length: 12 residues. Germline V gives CDR1 SGHVS, CDR2 FQNEAQ. CDR3 nucleotide sequence: TGTGCCAGCAGCCTTTGGGGAGGGACGCAGTATTTT. Translation: CASSLWGGTQYF.

The chain joins TRBV7-2 to TRBJ1-2; weak D call: TRBD1 (5 bases). V gave up 5 bases and J gave up 2 bases, with 12 bases separating them. The germline gives CDR1 SGHTA, CDR2 FQGNSA. This CDR3 contains 14 residues. CDR3 coding DNA: TGTGCCAGCAGCCCAACAGGTGCGAACTATGGCTACACCTTC. Protein product: CASSPTGANYGYTF.

The chain uses TRBV7-2 and TRBJ1-2; D is undetermined. Trimming pared 1 base from V and 2 bases from J, leaving 14 bases between. There are 16 residues in the CDR3. CDR1 SGHTA and CDR2 FQGNSA come from the germline V gene. The CDR3 loop is CASSLVGGLANYGYTF. CDR3 nucleotides: TGTGCCAGCAGCTTAGTAGGTGGACTGGCCAACTATGGCTACACCTTC.

V and J are TRBV28 and TRBJ2-1; D uncertain. V lost 2 bases to trimming and J lost 5 bases, with 7 bases between them. CDR3 length: 13 residues. Germline CDR1 reads MDHEN; CDR2 reads SYDVKM. CDR3: CASSLGQNNEQFF. The CDR3 bases are TGTGCCAGCAGTTTAGGGCAGAACAATGAGCAGTTCTTC.

V usage is TRBV19 and J usage is TRBJ1-2; D ambiguous. Per germline, CDR1 LNHDA and CDR2 SQIVND (reference sequence). The CDR3 sequence is 18 residues long. The V end lost 4 bases, the J end lost 8 bases, and 29 bases lay between the germline ends. The CDR3 is CASSRNFGEESRPWGYTF. In nucleotides, the CDR3 is TGTGCCAGTAGTAGGAACTTCGGGGAGGAGTCCCGACCGTGGGGCTACACCTTC.

The genes are TRBV3-1 (or the pseudogene TRBV3-2) and TRBJ2-3; 9 positions match TRBD2. The CDR3 has 15 residues. Germline CDR1 is LGHDT and CDR2 is YNNKEL (reference sequence). The ends lost 3 bases at V and 4 bases at J; junction bases unmatched: 5. CDR3 DNA: TGTGCCAGCAGCCACGGCGGGGGGGTAGCAGATACGCAGTATTTT. Translating it yields CASSHGGGVADTQYF.

The chain links TRBV29-1 to TRBJ1-4; D might be TRBD1 (5 bases). Germline V gene data show CDR1 as SQVTM and CDR2 as ANQGSEA. V was cut by 6 bases and J by 7 bases, with 15 bases left in between. The CDR3 is 13 residues long. CDR3 sequence: CSVGVGPSEKLFF. The CDR3 bases are TGCAGCGTCGGCGTGGGGCCATCTGAAAAACTGTTTTTT.

The chain links TRBV7-9 to TRBJ2-5; 7 bases line up with TRBD2. The CDR3 covers 17 residues. The V and J ends lost 1 base and 7 bases, in that order; junction bases with no gene match: 15. Germline V gives CDR1 SEHNR, CDR2 FQNEAQ (reference sequence). The CDR3 nucleotides are TGTGCCAGCAGCTTAGGTGCGGGAGCGGGGCCCGCCGGGACCCAGTACTTC. Its translation: CASSLGAGAGPAGTQYF.

This clone showed up just once. The chain carries TRBV7-6 and TRBJ2-7, with D perhaps matching TRBD2 (5 bases). Germline values: CDR1 SGHVS, CDR2 FNYEAQ. The CDR3 length is 17 residues. Deletions cut 1 base from V and 4 bases from J, with 20 bases between. The CDR3 DNA follows: TGTGCCAGCAGCTTAGGCGGGCCTAGCAGTCCCTATTACGAGCAGTACTTC. This translates into CASSLGGPSSPYYEQYF. The full variable domain, in which reference TRBV7-6 and TRBJ2-7 provide the parts outside the CDR3, is GAGVSQSPRYKVTKRGQDVALRCDPISGHVSLYWYRQALGQGPEFLTYFNYEAQQDKSGLPNDRFSAERPEGSISTLTIQRTEQRDSAMYRCASSLGGPSSPYYEQYFGPGTRLTVT.

This clone has only one observation. The sample has other DNA sequences that encode this CDR3 too. The chain carries TRBV9 and TRBJ1-1; D is undetermined. The CDR3 length is 13 residues. Germline CDR1 reads SGDLS; CDR2 reads YYNGEE. V was trimmed by 0 bases and J by 1 base, leaving 4 bases between them. DNA for the CDR3: TGTGCCAGCAGCGTAGCAGGGAACACTGAAGCTTTCTTT. Translating it yields CASSVAGNTEAFF.

This sequence joins TRBV5-6 and TRBJ1-5, with 7 bases matching TRBD1. Germline-derived CDR1 and CDR2 are SGHDT and YYEEEE. Trimming took 4 bases from V and 1 from J; bases not matched to a gene: 2. This CDR3 is 14 amino acids long. CDR3 protein: CASSQGVSNQPQHF. The DNA of the CDR3 is TGTGCCAGCAGCCAGGGGGTAAGCAATCAGCCCCAGCATTTT.

The rearrangement joins TRBV4-1 to TRBJ1-2, with D maybe TRBD1 (5 bases). This CDR3 has 14 residues. Per germline, CDR1 MGHRA and CDR2 YSYEKL. V dropped 1 base and J dropped 7 bases, with 13 bases sitting between them. In DNA, the CDR3 is TGCGCCAGCAGCCAAGGGTACGGGGGAGGTGGCTACACCTTC. It translates to CASSQGYGGGGYTF.

J is TRBJ1-2 and V is TRBV6-5; D is unclear. The ends were cut back, 6 bases at V and 0 bases at J, with 8 bases in the middle. Germline V lookup: CDR1 MNHEY, CDR2 SVGAGI. The CDR3 runs 13 residues. The CDR3 is CASRSGSNYGYTF. CDR3 coding DNA: TGTGCCAGCAGGTCAGGATCTAACTATGGCTACACCTTC.